A few counts support the clone carrying this TCR beta chain. This record comes from a study of cytomegalovirus exposure and HLA in healthy donors. The study ran its PCR with 60 Vbeta and 13 Jbeta primers. Some clones are missing from TCRdb's copy, which holds only in-frame ones; the method was immunoSEQ multiplex PCR. The table includes roughly 140,000 clones, 65% to 85% detected once. V shed 3 bases, J shed 7 bases, and the junction held 11 bases outside the gene matches. The CDR3 is made up of 15 amino acids. CDR1 and CDR2 (germline): GTSNPN, SVGIG (reference sequence). V is TRBV30 and J is TRBJ1-5, with TRBD1 identical over 8 bases. This clonotype was obtained from a woman aged 40 to 55 in good health and CMV-seropositive. Sequenced input: PBMCs. The CDR3 loop reads CAWREGTGGGQPQHF. The CDR3 nucleotides read TGTGCCTGGAGAGAGGGGACAGGAGGGGGCCAGCCCCAGCATTTT.